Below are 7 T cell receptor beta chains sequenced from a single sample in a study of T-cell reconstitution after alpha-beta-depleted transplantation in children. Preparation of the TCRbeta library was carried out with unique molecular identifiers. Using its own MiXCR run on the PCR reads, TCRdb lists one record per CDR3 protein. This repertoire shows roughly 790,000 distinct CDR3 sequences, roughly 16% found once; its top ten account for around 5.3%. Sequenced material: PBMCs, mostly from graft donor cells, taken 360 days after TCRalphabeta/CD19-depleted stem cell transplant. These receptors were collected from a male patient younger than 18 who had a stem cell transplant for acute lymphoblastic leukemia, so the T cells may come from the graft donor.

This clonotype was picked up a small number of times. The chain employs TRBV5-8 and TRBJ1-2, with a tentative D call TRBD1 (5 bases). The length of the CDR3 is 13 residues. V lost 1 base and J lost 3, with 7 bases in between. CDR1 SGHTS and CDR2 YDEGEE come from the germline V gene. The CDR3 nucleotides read TGTGCCAGCAGCTTGAGACAGCACTATGGCTACACCTTC. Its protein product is CASSLRQHYGYTF.

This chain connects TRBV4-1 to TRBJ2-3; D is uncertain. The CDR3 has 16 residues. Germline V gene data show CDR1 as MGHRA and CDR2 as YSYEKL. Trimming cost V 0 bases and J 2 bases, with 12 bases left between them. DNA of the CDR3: TGCGCCAGCAGCCAAGATGGAGCACGACTCACAGATACGCAGTATTTT. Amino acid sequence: CASSQDGARLTDTQYF.

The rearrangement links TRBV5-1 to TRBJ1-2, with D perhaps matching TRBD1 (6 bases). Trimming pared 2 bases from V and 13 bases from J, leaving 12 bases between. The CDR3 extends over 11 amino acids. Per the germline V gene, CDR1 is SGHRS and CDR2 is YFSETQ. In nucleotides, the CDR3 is TGCGCCAGCAGCTTTGAAGGGGGGAGCACCTTC. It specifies CASSFEGGSTF.

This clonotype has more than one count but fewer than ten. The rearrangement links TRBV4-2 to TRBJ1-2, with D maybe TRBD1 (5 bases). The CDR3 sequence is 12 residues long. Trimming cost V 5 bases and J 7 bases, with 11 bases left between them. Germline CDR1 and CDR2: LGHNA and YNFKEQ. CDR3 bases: TGTGCCAGCAGCTGGGACGGAAGTGGCTACACCTTC. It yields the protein CASSWDGSGYTF.

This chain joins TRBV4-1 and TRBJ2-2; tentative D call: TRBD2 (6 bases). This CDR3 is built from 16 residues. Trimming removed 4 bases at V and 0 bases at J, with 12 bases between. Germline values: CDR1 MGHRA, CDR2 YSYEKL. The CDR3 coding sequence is TGCGCCAGCAGCCCCCCTGGGAGGCCGAACACCGGGGAGCTGTTTTTT. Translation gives CASSPPGRPNTGELFF.

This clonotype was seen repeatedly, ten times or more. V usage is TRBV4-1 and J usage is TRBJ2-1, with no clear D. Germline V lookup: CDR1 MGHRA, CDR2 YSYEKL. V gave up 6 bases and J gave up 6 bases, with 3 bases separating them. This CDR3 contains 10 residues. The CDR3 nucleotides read TGCGCCAGCAGGGGCAATGAGCAGTTCTTC. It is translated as CASRGNEQFF.

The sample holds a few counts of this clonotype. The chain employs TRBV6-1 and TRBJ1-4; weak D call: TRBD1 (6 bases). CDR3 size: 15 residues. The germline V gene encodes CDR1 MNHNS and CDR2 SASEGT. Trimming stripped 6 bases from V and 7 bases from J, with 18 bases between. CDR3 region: CASRTGGAATEKLFF. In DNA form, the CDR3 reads TGTGCCAGCAGGACAGGAGGAGCTGCTACTGAAAAACTGTTTTTT.